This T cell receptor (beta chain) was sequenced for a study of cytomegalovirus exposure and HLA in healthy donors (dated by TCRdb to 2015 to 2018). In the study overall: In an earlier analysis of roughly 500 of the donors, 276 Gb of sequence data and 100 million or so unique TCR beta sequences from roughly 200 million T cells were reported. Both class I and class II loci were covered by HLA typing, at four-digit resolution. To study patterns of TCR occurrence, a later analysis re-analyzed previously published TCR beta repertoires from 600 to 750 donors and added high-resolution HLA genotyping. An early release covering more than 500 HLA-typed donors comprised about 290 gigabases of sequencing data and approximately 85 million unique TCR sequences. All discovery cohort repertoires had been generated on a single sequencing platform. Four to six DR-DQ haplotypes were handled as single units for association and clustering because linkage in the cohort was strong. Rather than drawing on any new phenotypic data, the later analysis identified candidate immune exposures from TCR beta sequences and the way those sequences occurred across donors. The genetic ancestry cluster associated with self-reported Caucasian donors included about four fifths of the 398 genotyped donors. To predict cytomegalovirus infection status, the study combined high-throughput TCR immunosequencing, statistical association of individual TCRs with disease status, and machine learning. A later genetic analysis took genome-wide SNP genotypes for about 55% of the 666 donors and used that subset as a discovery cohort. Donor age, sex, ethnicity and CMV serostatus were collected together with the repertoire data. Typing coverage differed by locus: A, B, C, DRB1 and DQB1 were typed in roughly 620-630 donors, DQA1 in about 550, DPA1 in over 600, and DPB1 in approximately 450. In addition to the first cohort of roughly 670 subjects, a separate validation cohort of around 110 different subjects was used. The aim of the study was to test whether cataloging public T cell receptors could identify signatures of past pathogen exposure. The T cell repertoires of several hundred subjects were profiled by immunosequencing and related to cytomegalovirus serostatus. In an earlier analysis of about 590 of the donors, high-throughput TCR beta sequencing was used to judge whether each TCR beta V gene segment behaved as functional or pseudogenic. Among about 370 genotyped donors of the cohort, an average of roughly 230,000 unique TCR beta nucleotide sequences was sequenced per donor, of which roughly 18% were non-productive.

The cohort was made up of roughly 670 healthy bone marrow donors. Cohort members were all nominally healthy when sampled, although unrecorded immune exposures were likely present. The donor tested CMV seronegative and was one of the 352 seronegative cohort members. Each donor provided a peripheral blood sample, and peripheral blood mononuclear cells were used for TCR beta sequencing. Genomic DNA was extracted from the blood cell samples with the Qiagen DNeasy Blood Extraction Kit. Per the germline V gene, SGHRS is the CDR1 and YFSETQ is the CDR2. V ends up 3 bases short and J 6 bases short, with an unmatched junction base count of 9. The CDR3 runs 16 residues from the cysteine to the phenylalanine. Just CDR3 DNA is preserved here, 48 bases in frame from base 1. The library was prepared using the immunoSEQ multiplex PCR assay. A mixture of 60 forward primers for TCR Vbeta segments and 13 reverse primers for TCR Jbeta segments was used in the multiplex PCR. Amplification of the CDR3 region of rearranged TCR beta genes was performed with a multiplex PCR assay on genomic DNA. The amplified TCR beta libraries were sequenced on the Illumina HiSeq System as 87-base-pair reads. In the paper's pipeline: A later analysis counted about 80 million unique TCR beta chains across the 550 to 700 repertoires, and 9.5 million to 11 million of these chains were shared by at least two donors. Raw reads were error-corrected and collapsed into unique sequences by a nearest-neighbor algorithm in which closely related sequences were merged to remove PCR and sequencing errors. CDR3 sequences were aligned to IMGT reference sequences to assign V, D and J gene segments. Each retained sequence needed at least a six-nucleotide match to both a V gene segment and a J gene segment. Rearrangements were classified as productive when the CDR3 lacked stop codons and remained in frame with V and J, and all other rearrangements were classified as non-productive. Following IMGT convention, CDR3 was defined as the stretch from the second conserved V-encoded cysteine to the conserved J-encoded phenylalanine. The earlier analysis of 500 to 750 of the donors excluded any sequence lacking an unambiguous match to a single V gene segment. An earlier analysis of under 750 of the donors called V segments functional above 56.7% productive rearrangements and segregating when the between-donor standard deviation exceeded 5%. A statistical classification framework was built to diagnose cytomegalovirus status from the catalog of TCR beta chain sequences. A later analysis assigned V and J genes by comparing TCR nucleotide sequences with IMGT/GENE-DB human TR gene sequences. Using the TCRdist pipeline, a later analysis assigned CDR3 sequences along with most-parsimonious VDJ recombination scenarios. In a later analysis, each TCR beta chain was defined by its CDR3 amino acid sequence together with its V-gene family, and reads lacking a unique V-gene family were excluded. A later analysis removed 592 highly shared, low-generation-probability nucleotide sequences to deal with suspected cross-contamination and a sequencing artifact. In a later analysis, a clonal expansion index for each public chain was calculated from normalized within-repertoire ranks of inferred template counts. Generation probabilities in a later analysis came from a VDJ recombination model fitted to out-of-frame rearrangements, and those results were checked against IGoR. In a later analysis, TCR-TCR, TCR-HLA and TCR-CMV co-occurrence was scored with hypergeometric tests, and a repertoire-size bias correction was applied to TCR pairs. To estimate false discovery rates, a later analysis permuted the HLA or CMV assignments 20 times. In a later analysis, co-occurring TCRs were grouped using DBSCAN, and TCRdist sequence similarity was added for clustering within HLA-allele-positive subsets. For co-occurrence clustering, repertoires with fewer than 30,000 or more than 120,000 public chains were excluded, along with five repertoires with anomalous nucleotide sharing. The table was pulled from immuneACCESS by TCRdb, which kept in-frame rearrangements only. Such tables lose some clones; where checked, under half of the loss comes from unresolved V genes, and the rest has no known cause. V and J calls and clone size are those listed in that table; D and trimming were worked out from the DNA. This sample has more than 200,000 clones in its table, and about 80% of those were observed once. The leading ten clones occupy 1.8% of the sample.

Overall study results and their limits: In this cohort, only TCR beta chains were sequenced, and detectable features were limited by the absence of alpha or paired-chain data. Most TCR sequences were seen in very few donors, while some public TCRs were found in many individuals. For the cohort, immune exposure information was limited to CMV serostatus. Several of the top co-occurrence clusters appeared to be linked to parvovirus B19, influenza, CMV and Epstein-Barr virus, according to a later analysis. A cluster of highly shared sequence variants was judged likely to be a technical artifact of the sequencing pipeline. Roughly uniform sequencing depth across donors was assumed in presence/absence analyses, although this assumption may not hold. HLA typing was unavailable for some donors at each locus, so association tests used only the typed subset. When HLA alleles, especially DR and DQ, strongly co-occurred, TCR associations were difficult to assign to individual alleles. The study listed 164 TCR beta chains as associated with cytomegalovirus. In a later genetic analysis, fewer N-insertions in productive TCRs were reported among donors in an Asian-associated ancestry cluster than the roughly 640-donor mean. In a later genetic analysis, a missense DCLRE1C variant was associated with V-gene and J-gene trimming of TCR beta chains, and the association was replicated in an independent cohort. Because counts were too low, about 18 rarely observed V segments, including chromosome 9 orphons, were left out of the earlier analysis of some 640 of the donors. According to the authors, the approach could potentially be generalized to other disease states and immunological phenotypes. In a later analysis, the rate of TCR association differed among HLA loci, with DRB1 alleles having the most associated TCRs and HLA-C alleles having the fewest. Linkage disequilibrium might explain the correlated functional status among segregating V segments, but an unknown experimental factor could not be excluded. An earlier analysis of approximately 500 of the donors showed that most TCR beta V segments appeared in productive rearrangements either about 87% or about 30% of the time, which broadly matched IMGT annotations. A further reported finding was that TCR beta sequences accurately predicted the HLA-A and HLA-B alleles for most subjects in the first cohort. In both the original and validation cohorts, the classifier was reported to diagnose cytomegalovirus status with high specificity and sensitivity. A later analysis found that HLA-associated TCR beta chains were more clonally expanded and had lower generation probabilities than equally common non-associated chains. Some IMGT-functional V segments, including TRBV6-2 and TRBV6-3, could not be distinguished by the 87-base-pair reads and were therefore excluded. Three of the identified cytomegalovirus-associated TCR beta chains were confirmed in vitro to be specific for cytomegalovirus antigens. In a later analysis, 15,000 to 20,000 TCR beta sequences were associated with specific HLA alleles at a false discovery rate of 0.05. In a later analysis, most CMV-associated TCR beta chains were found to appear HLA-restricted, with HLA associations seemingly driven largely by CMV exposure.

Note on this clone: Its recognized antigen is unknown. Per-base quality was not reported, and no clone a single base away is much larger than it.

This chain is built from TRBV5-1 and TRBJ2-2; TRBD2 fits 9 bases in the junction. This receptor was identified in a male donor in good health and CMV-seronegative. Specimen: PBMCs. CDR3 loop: CASSSGLATLAGELFF. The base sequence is TGCGCCAGCAGCTCGGGACTAGCCACCCTGGCCGGGGAGCTGTTTTTT. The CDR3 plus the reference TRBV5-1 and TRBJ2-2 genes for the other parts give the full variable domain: KAGVTQTPRYLIKTRGQQVTLSCSPISGHRSVSWYQQTPGQGLQFLFEYFSETQRNKGNFPGRFSGRQFSNSRSEMNVSTLELGDSALYLCASSSGLATLAGELFFGEGSRLTVL.